A selection of T cell receptor beta chains follows, all from one sample in a study of primary melanoma T cells and metastatic recurrence. Repertoires were generated with immunoSEQ multiplex PCR, while TCRdb's copy carries only in-frame clones and drops some. The sample has under 400 clones; roughly 82% are singletons. The material sequenced was melanoma tumor tissue. These receptors came from a human donor with melanoma. Both conserved end residues are part of each CDR3. Fields, in order: clone size, V gene, D gene, J gene, CDR3 DNA, CDR3 protein. A D gene is named only where the DNA matches it firmly. The size field is filled for only some rows; it gives once, few, many or a size class.

clone size: NA
V gene: TRBV11-3
D gene: TRBD2
J gene: TRBJ2-7
CDR3 DNA: TGTGCCAGCAGCTTGGGATCTAGCGGGAGTGGACTCGAGCAGTACTTC
CDR3 protein: CASSLGSSGSGLEQYF

clone size: once
V gene: TRBV9
D gene: NA
J gene: TRBJ2-5
CDR3 DNA: TGTGCCAGCAGCTCAACAGGGTCGACCCAGTACTTC
CDR3 protein: CASSSTGSTQYF

clone size: NA
V gene: TRBV15
D gene: NA
J gene: TRBJ2-1
CDR3 DNA: TGTGCCACCAGCAGAGATCCCTCGGGAATTATAGCTGAGCAGTTCTTC
CDR3 protein: CATSRDPSGIIAEQFF

clone size: NA
V gene: TRBV28
D gene: NA
J gene: TRBJ1-3
CDR3 DNA: TGTGCCAGCAGTTCAGATGCAGGGGCTGGAAACACCATATATTTT
CDR3 protein: CASSSDAGAGNTIYF

clone size: once
V gene: TRBV30
D gene: TRBD1
J gene: TRBJ1-1
CDR3 DNA: TGTGCCTGGAGTGAGGACAGGGCGACCACTGAAGCTTTCTTT
CDR3 protein: CAWSEDRATTEAFF

clone size: NA
V gene: TRBV6-8
D gene: TRBD1
J gene: TRBJ2-2
CDR3 DNA: TGTGCCAGCAGATCGGACAGGGCAACCGGGGAGCTGTTTTTT
CDR3 protein: CASRSDRATGELFF

clone size: NA
V gene: TRBV6-8
D gene: TRBD1
J gene: TRBJ2-4
CDR3 DNA: TGTGCCGTAGGGGGCGCCGGCGCCAAAAACATTCAGTACTTC
CDR3 protein: CAVGGAGAKNIQYF

clone size: NA
V gene: TRBV22-1
D gene: NA
J gene: TRBJ2-1
CDR3 DNA: TGTGCCAGCAGGTCGTCCGGGACTACTCTGTTCTTC
CDR3 protein: CASRSSGTTLFF

clone size: few
V gene: TRBV11-3
D gene: NA
J gene: TRBJ2-1
CDR3 DNA: TGTGCCAGCAGCCCCCGACGGACCCTTGACTACAATGAGCAGTTCTTC
CDR3 protein: CASSPRRTLDYNEQFF

clone size: NA
V gene: TRBV6-8
D gene: TRBD2
J gene: TRBJ2-5
CDR3 DNA: TGTGCCAGCAGTTCGACTAGCGGGTCCCAAGAGACCCAGTACTTC
CDR3 protein: CASSSTSGSQETQYF

clone size: NA
V gene: TRBV6-8
D gene: NA
J gene: TRBJ1-6
CDR3 DNA: TGTGCCTCTGGGACGGCCGTGAATAATTCACCCCTCCACTTT
CDR3 protein: CASGTAVNNSPLHF

clone size: once
V gene: TRBV7-5
D gene: NA
J gene: TRBJ1-2
CDR3 DNA: TGTGCCAGCAGCTCGATGGGGGGATCTAACTATGGCTACACCTTC
CDR3 protein: CASSSMGGSNYGYTF

clone size: NA
V gene: TRBV6-8
D gene: NA
J gene: TRBJ2-3
CDR3 DNA: TGTGCCAGCAGTGGATCGGACACAGATACGCAGTATTTT
CDR3 protein: CASSGSDTDTQYF

clone size: NA
V gene: TRBV28
D gene: TRBD1
J gene: TRBJ2-7
CDR3 DNA: TGTGCCAGCACCGGCCAGAGGTACAGGGGGACCTACGAGCAGTACTTC
CDR3 protein: CASTGQRYRGTYEQYF

clone size: NA
V gene: TRBV19
D gene: NA
J gene: TRBJ1-5
CDR3 DNA: TGTGCCAGTAAACAAATAGAGGTCCCTAGGAGCAATCAGCCCCAGCATTTT
CDR3 protein: CASKQIEVPRSNQPQHF

clone size: once
V gene: TRBV6-8
D gene: TRBD1
J gene: TRBJ2-1
CDR3 DNA: TGTGCCAGCAGTTACTCCGGACAGGGTAACAATGAGCAGTTCTTC
CDR3 protein: CASSYSGQGNNEQFF

clone size: once
V gene: TRBV19
D gene: NA
J gene: TRBJ1-4
CDR3 DNA: TGTGCCAGTAGATCTTGTCAGGGTACTAATGAAAAACTGTTTTTT
CDR3 protein: CASRSCQGTNEKLFF

clone size: NA
V gene: TRBV19
D gene: TRBD1
J gene: TRBJ1-1
CDR3 DNA: TGTGCCAGTAGTCGGACAGGGGTAAACACTGAAGCTTTCTTT
CDR3 protein: CASSRTGVNTEAFF

clone size: NA
V gene: TRBV23-1
D gene: TRBD2
J gene: TRBJ2-3
CDR3 DNA: TGCGCCAGCAGCCAACAGGGACTAGCGGTAGATACGCAGTATTTT
CDR3 protein: CASSQQGLAVDTQYF

clone size: NA
V gene: TRBV5-1
D gene: TRBD1
J gene: TRBJ1-6
CDR3 DNA: TGCGCCAGCAGGCTAGACAGGGGAGGTTCACCCCTCCACTTT
CDR3 protein: CASRLDRGGSPLHF

clone size: once
V gene: TRBV9
D gene: NA
J gene: TRBJ2-4
CDR3 DNA: TGTGCCAGCAGCGTAGGGCCGGGGCCTAGCGTCAACATTCAGTACTTC
CDR3 protein: CASSVGPGPSVNIQYF

clone size: few
V gene: TRBV19
D gene: NA
J gene: TRBJ2-7
CDR3 DNA: TGTGCCAGTAGTATAGCTCTGACGACATACGAGCAGTACTTC
CDR3 protein: CASSIALTTYEQYF